This record looks at one T cell receptor beta chain sequence and its context. Its antigen is not known. The data originate from a study of CD4 T cells in relation to SARS-CoV-2 and coronaviruses. Survey-level TCR-beta sequencing used DNA from CEF-cultured naive and memory CD4+ T cells. Sequencing was performed with immunoSEQ multiplex PCR; in TCRdb, only in-frame clones are kept and a portion is missing. The sample comprises tens of thousands of clones, around 80% of which are singletons, and roughly 3% rests with the top ten. Naive or memory CD4+ cells were cultured 1:1 with T cell-depleted PBMCs plus CEF. The origin of this receptor is an adult with COVID-19. Input material: memory CD4+ T cells from PBMCs, cultured in vitro.

For the CDR3, the DNA is TGTGCCAGCAGCCGCCGGGCCATATATAGCCCACATCCTGAGCAGTTCTTC. Its protein product is CASSRRAIYSPHPEQFF. This rearrangement joins TRBV6-2 or TRBV6-3 to TRBJ2-1; no clear D. Germline V gene lookup returns CDR1 MNHEY and CDR2 SVGEGT. Trimming removed 6 bases at V and 9 bases at J, with 27 bases between. The CDR3 runs 17 residues.